This T cell receptor beta chain was documented in a study of monozygotic twins with inflammatory bowel disease (dated by TCRdb to the late 2010s). For the study in its entirety: The full study comprised 28 monozygotic twin pairs: nine German pairs (four IBD-concordant, five IBD-discordant) and 19 IBD-discordant Danish pairs. Disease-associated traits were sought mainly through comparisons between IBD patients and their genetically identical healthy co-twins within discordant pairs. Each individual had, on average, about 151 000 unique TCRalpha sequences and 181 000 unique TCRbeta sequences available for analysis. Beyond this particular receptor, the publication reports: No single strong signal or clonotype linked to IBD turned up in the results, so the idea that one exists was not supported. TCRbeta repertoire diversity, by inverse Simpson index, was decreased in IBD patients compared with their healthy co-twins. Background noise and inter-individual variability may have been introduced into the repertoires by the differing immunosuppressive treatments among patients. Different T cell subtypes could not be distinguished in the analysis. No difference in repertoire similarity was observed between concordant and discordant twins, possibly owing to limited statistical power. Fewer clonotypes were shared with other individuals by IBD patients than by healthy twins, most markedly in patients showing signs of disease activity.

Note on this clonotype: There is no known antigen for this receptor.

Its CDR3 holds 12 amino acids, cysteine through phenylalanine. DNA is not recorded here. From each donor, a roughly 2.5 ml peripheral blood sample was collected into PAXgene tubes and stored at -80 degrees C. Without T cell sorting, total RNA was isolated from whole blood using the PAXgene blood miRNA kit on an automated QIAcube. Peripheral blood from monozygotic twin pairs, either concordant or discordant for inflammatory bowel disease, underwent deep TCRalpha and TCRbeta repertoire profiling that used unique molecular barcoding. Smoking habits were recorded for all twin pairs, and each individual was classified as a current, former or never smoker. To prepare the library, 5' RACE was applied. For each TCR library, approximately 3.5 ug of total RNA was used. For each sample, cDNA synthesis was carried out in eight separate reactions using SMARTScribe reverse transcriptase. During cDNA synthesis, template switching was used to introduce unique molecular identifiers that contained a 6-nucleotide sample barcode. Two nested PCRs of roughly 16 and 10 cycles amplified the TCRalpha and TCRbeta cDNA, and bead purification followed each PCR. Before amplification, the cDNA was treated with uracil DNA-glycosylase and purified using the QIAquick PCR purification kit. The second PCR added Illumina TruSeq-compatible adapters along with sample-specific barcodes. TapeStation and Qubit were used to check library quality and concentration, and around 4.7 ng of each library was pooled. Sequencing of the pooled libraries was done on an Illumina HiSeq2500 single-index Rapid Run using custom sequencing primers and 2 x 100 bp reads. The paper's processing steps were these. MiGEC version 1.2.6 was used for UMI-based consensus assembly to correct PCR and sequencing errors. MiXCR version 2.1.1 was used to carry out V(D)J alignment, clonotype assembly and CDR3 extraction. To normalise gene usage, clonotype sharing and MAIT/NKT TCR abundance, the analysis used the top 1000, 10 000 and 20 000 clonotypes per sample. Diversity was computed as the inverse Simpson index with the vegan R package after downsampling to 27 000 UMIs. Statistical testing used paired Mann-Whitney U tests on the discordant twin pairs and applied Benjamini-Hochberg correction for multiple testing. Through TCRdb reprocessing, the reads give one entry per CDR3 protein sequence; DNA is omitted. TCRdb assigned the V and J calls; the authors' analysis was not used. The record for this sample contains some 200,000 distinct CDR3 sequences. The ten top clones hold approximately 1.6% of the sample.

The source is a human donor with ulcerative colitis or Crohn's disease, or a healthy co-twin of an affected twin (not recorded which). Specimen: blood. Recombination joined TRBV12-3 or TRBV12-4 with TRBJ1-6; absent DNA, TCRdb's TRBD1 call cannot be checked. The CDR3 reads as follows: CASSRDDSPLHF.